Listed below are T cell receptor beta chains from one sample, sequenced in a study of T cells after yellow fever vaccination. One entry per CDR3 protein results from TCRdb running MiXCR on the 5' RACE reads. The sample holds around 360,000 distinct CDR3 sequences, around a tenth seen once. The specimen comprised PBMCs, sampled on the day of the first yellow fever vaccination. These receptors were taken from a man between 18 and 29 years old who received the YFV17D yellow fever vaccine. Both conserved end residues are part of each CDR3. The D gene is left open where the match is weak. The size entry is marked missing in some rows and otherwise reads once, few, many or a size class.

v_gene: TRBV7-2; j_gene: TRBJ1-2; d_gene: -; abundance: -; CDR3nt: TGTGCCAGCAGCTTAGAAGTCGCCAGGACTAACTATGGCTACACCTTC; CDR3aa: CASSLEVARTNYGYTF
v_gene: TRBV27; j_gene: TRBJ2-5; d_gene: -; abundance: many; CDR3nt: TGTGCCAGCAGTTTATACGGGTACCAAGAGACCCAGTACTTC; CDR3aa: CASSLYGYQETQYF
v_gene: TRBV15; j_gene: TRBJ2-5; d_gene: -; abundance: -; CDR3nt: TGTGCCACCAGCAAGCGAGGTGGAGAGACCCAGTACTTC; CDR3aa: CATSKRGGETQYF
v_gene: TRBV6-1; j_gene: TRBJ1-2; d_gene: TRBD1; abundance: -; CDR3nt: TGTGCCAGCATCGGGACAGATAATAATAACTATGGCTACACCTTC; CDR3aa: CASIGTDNNNYGYTF
v_gene: TRBV29-1; j_gene: TRBJ2-1; d_gene: TRBD1; abundance: few; CDR3nt: TGCAGCGTTGAAAGGGACAGGGCACTTAATGAGCAGTTCTTC; CDR3aa: CSVERDRALNEQFF
v_gene: TRBV4-2; j_gene: TRBJ2-3; d_gene: -; abundance: few; CDR3nt: TGTGCCAGCAGTTACGACTCGTTTAGCACAGATACGCAGTATTTT; CDR3aa: CASSYDSFSTDTQYF
v_gene: TRBV7-2; j_gene: TRBJ1-2; d_gene: TRBD1; abundance: few; CDR3nt: TGTGCCAGCAGCTTCGGGACAGGGGGCTATGGCTACACCTTC; CDR3aa: CASSFGTGGYGYTF
v_gene: TRBV3-1; j_gene: TRBJ2-1; d_gene: TRBD1; abundance: -; CDR3nt: TGTGCCAGCAGCCCCGTGGACAGGGGGCAGGACAATGAGCAGTTCTTC; CDR3aa: CASSPVDRGQDNEQFF
v_gene: TRBV2; j_gene: TRBJ1-6; d_gene: TRBD1; abundance: few; CDR3nt: TGTGCCGCAGCCTACAGGGGTTATAATTCACCCCTCCACTTT; CDR3aa: CAAAYRGYNSPLHF
v_gene: TRBV24-1; j_gene: TRBJ2-2; d_gene: -; abundance: many; CDR3nt: TGTGCCACCAGTGATGCCCCTGCCAGGGTAGGGACCGGGGAGCTGTTTTTT; CDR3aa: CATSDAPARVGTGELFF
v_gene: TRBV7-2; j_gene: TRBJ2-1; d_gene: -; abundance: many; CDR3nt: TGTGCCAGCGGGAGCTCCTACAATGAGCAGTTCTTC; CDR3aa: CASGSSYNEQFF
v_gene: TRBV4-1; j_gene: TRBJ2-1; d_gene: -; abundance: few; CDR3nt: TGCGCCAGCAGCCAAGCGGGGAGACACAATGAGCAGTTCTTC; CDR3aa: CASSQAGRHNEQFF
v_gene: TRBV5-1; j_gene: TRBJ2-2; d_gene: -; abundance: few; CDR3nt: TGCGCCAGCAGCTTGGAGGTACAGGGATCCGGGGAGCTGTTTTTT; CDR3aa: CASSLEVQGSGELFF
v_gene: TRBV5-1; j_gene: TRBJ1-2; d_gene: -; abundance: few; CDR3nt: TGCGCCAGCAGCTTGGATGTCGGGGGAGGCTACACCTTC; CDR3aa: CASSLDVGGGYTF
v_gene: TRBV19; j_gene: TRBJ2-5; d_gene: TRBD1; abundance: few; CDR3nt: TGTGCCACGGGACAGCCCCAAGAGACCCAGTACTTC; CDR3aa: CATGQPQETQYF
v_gene: TRBV2; j_gene: TRBJ1-2; d_gene: TRBD1; abundance: -; CDR3nt: TGTGCCATCAGTTTACGTGGCAACAGGGGATCGAGCTATGGCTACACCTTC; CDR3aa: CAISLRGNRGSSYGYTF
v_gene: TRBV2; j_gene: TRBJ1-2; d_gene: -; abundance: -; CDR3nt: TGTGCCAGCACCCCGGGTCGGGCCGAGGGGGGTGGCTACACCTTC; CDR3aa: CASTPGRAEGGGYTF
v_gene: TRBV7-7; j_gene: TRBJ2-5; d_gene: TRBD1; abundance: few; CDR3nt: TGTGCTAGCAGCAACGACAGGGAAGAGACCCAGTACTTC; CDR3aa: CASSNDREETQYF
v_gene: TRBV11-2; j_gene: TRBJ1-1; d_gene: -; abundance: few; CDR3nt: TGTGCCAGCAGCCCCAGGGGTTCTGATGAAGCTTTCTTT; CDR3aa: CASSPRGSDEAFF
v_gene: TRBV20-1; j_gene: TRBJ2-7; d_gene: TRBD1; abundance: -; CDR3nt: TGCAGTGCTAGAGATATAGAGGGGGCCACTGGCTACGAGCAGTACTTC; CDR3aa: CSARDIEGATGYEQYF
v_gene: TRBV10-3; j_gene: TRBJ1-1; d_gene: -; abundance: few; CDR3nt: TGTGCCATCAGTGTGCGGCAGCAGAACACTGAAGCTTTCTTT; CDR3aa: CAISVRQQNTEAFF
v_gene: TRBV6-1; j_gene: TRBJ1-6; d_gene: -; abundance: few; CDR3nt: TGTGCCAGCAGTGTGGACGTCGGCTCACCCCTCCACTTT; CDR3aa: CASSVDVGSPLHF
v_gene: TRBV14; j_gene: TRBJ1-1; d_gene: -; abundance: few; CDR3nt: TGTGCCAGCAGCCAACAGAGGACTGAAGCTTTCTTT; CDR3aa: CASSQQRTEAFF
v_gene: TRBV6-1; j_gene: TRBJ2-2; d_gene: -; abundance: many; CDR3nt: TGTGCCAGCAGTCTTCGCCGGGCCGGGGAGCTGTTTTTT; CDR3aa: CASSLRRAGELFF
v_gene: TRBV12-3/TRBV12-4; j_gene: TRBJ2-1; d_gene: TRBD2; abundance: few; CDR3nt: TGTGCCAGCAGTTTCGGGGGGGGGCCTGATGAGCAGTTCTTC; CDR3aa: CASSFGGGPDEQFF